A single sample gave rise to the 7 T cell receptor beta chains below, sequenced in a study of blood T cell repertoires in COVID-19. The table came from immunoSEQ multiplex PCR; TCRdb's copy has only in-frame clones and leaves some out. There are around 110,000 clones in the sample; 82% occur only once, and 7% to 9% lies in the top ten. What was sequenced was peripheral blood. These receptors were collected from a man aged 65-85 years with acute or convalescent COVID-19.

This chain joins TRBV9 and TRBJ2-1, with TRBD2 identical over 15 bases. The CDR3 totals 15 residues. Per germline, CDR1 SGDLS and CDR2 YYNGEE. V lost 4 bases and J lost 9; bases outside the gene matches: 5. The CDR3 spells CASSHGLAGGSEQFF. For the CDR3, the DNA is TGTGCCAGCAGCCATGGACTAGCGGGAGGGAGTGAGCAGTTCTTC.

V and J are TRBV27 and TRBJ2-3; D may be TRBD1 (5 bases). CDR1 and CDR2 (germline): MNHEY, SMNVEV (reference sequence). V lost 8 bases, J lost 6 bases, and 12 bases lay in between. The CDR3 is 12 amino acids. The CDR3 sequence: CASLGASDTQYF. The CDR3 DNA follows: TGTGCCAGCTTAGGGGCCAGCGATACGCAGTATTTT.

The table lists this clone with a few counts. The chain is built from TRBV9 and TRBJ2-3; no reliable D call. The CDR3 covers 14 residues. Germline V lookup: CDR1 SGDLS, CDR2 YYNGEE. V was trimmed by 1 base and J by 11 bases, leaving 17 bases between them. CDR3 nucleotide sequence: TGTGCCAGCAGCGTAACCAACCTAGAATTGGGGCAGTATTTT. It is translated as CASSVTNLELGQYF. Based on the CDR3 plus reference TRBV9 and TRBJ2-3, the full variable domain is DSGVTQTPKHLITATGQRVTLRCSPRSGDLSVYWYQQSLDQGLQFLIQYYNGEERAKGNILERFSAQQFPDLHSELNLSSLELGDSALYFCASSVTNLELGQYFGPGTRLTVL.

The V gene is TRBV10-3, the J gene TRBJ1-1; D is unclear. The CDR3 spans 15 residues. The V gene lost 7 bases and the J gene lost 0 bases, with 15 bases spanning the gap. The germline gives CDR1 ENHRY, CDR2 SYGVKD. CDR3 DNA sequence: TGTGCCATCACCAGAGGGATCCTCCTGAACACTGAAGCTTTCTTT. This gives the protein CAITRGILLNTEAFF.

The chain has TRBV28 and TRBJ2-3; 9 nucleotides agree with TRBD2. Germline V gene data show CDR1 as MDHEN and CDR2 as SYDVKM. This CDR3 has 14 residues. Trimming cost V 7 bases and J 3 bases; bases outside gene matches: 5. The CDR3 DNA sequence: TGTGCCAGCACCGCGGGGGGGCTTACAGATACGCAGTATTTT. Encoded protein: CASTAGGLTDTQYF.

The chain couples TRBV2 to TRBJ2-1; 12 positions match TRBD1. V lost 7 bases to trimming and J lost 7 bases; unmatched junction nucleotides: 5. The CDR3 is 14 amino acids. Germline assignment: CDR1 SNHLY and CDR2 FYNNEI. The CDR3 here is CASNWDRGRNEQFF. DNA for the CDR3: TGTGCCAGCAATTGGGACAGGGGGCGGAATGAGCAGTTCTTC.

The J gene is TRBJ1-5, the V gene TRBV5-1; 10 bases match TRBD1. Losses at the gene ends were 4 bases for V and 6 bases for J; bases not matched to a gene: 7. The CDR3 length is 15 residues. The germline CDR1 and CDR2 sequences are SGHRS and YFSETQ. CDR3 amino acids: CASSGTGADGQPQHF. CDR3 DNA sequence: TGCGCCAGCAGCGGGACAGGGGCTGATGGTCAGCCCCAGCATTTT.